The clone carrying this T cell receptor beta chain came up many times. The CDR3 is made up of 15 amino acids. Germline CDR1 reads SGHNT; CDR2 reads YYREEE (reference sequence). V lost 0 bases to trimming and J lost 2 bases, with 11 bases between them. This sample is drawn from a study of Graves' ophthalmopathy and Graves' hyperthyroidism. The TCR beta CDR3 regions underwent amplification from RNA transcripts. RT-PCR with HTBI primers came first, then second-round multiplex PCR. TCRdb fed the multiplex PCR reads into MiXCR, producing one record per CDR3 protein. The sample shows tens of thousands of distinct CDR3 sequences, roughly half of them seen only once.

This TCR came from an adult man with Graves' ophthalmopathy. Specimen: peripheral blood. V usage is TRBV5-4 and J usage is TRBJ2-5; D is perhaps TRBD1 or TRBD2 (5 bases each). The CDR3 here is CASSLAGAGQETQYF. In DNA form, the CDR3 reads TGTGCCAGCAGCTTGGCCGGGGCAGGACAAGAGACCCAGTACTTC.